This T cell receptor (beta chain) was captured by sequencing in a study of blood T cell repertoires in COVID-19. Study summary: Acute and convalescent COVID-19 samples came from the United States, Italy and Spain. PBMCs, B-cell-depleted T cells, or T cells were the source of the cDNA or gDNA that made up the material.

Study processing details: Amplification with reference gene primers provided the estimates of nucleated cell counts. Produced via immunoSEQ multiplex PCR; TCRdb's table is partial and in-frame only. D and trimming come from the DNA, and the V and J calls and clone size come from that table. The table includes fewer than 85,000 clones, roughly 80% detected once. Trimming removed 3 bases from V and 6 bases from J, with 12 bases in between. CDR3 size: 14 residues. Germline V gene data show CDR1 as MDHEN and CDR2 as SYDVKM. The chain uses TRBV28 and TRBJ1-5; possible D gene TRBD1, 5 bases. Sequencing input: peripheral blood. This receptor was obtained from a man aged 55 to 70 with acute or convalescent COVID-19. DNA of the CDR3: TGTGCCAGCAGTTTGGGGGGGGATAGTCAGCCCCAGCATTTT. Residues: CASSLGGDSQPQHF.